The rows below give T cell receptor beta chains drawn from one sample of a study of T cell repertoires in cytomegalovirus infection. Each CDR3 protein is one row after TCRdb ran MiXCR on the reads. The table includes around 81,000 distinct CDR3 sequences, 35% to 45% detected once. Their antigens remain unidentified. This material consisted of CD8+ T cells from cultured PBMCs, taken from culture after CMV antigen stimulation. These receptors were obtained from a human donor in good health (CMV status not recorded). Some clones in this sample may be carry-over from other donors' samples. Each CDR3 is given with its conserved first and last residue. D genes are given only for firm matches. Clone size is not always given. Where it is, it says once, few, many or a class for expanded clones.

V,J,D,size,DNA,CDR3
TRBV15,TRBJ2-7,-,-,TGTGCCACCAGCAACTTGAACGAGCAGTACTTC,CATSNLNEQYF
TRBV28,TRBJ1-1,TRBD1,-,TGTGCCAGCAGTCCCCCAGGGGGCATTTGGGACACTGAAGCTTTCTTT,CASSPPGGIWDTEAFF
TRBV28,TRBJ2-2,-,-,TGTGCCAGCAGTTTGACCGGGGAGCTGTTTTTT,CASSLTGELFF
TRBV7-9,TRBJ2-5,TRBD1,-,TGTGCCAGCAGCGTCGGACAGGGCGGGGAGACCCAGTACTTC,CASSVGQGGETQYF
TRBV9,TRBJ2-2,-,-,TGTGCCAGCAGCCCATACACCGGGGAGCTGTTTTTT,CASSPYTGELFF
TRBV7-2,TRBJ2-5,-,-,TGTGCCAGCAGCTTAGTAACGCGGGGGCCCCAAGAGACCCAGTACTTC,CASSLVTRGPQETQYF
TRBV19,TRBJ2-3,TRBD2,few,TGTGCCAGTAGTATAGCTGCCGCGGGGGGAGGCGCAGATACGCAGTATTTT,CASSIAAAGGGADTQYF
TRBV25-1,TRBJ1-2,-,large,TGTGCCAGCAGTGAAGGTCTGGGTTTGGGCTACACCTTC,CASSEGLGLGYTF
TRBV7-6,TRBJ2-1,-,-,TGTGCCAGCAGCCCGCGAACGGGACCAAAATACAATGAGCAGTTCTTC,CASSPRTGPKYNEQFF
TRBV28,TRBJ2-7,-,-,TGTGCCAGCACAAACCGGGACGGAGTTTACGAGCAGTACTTC,CASTNRDGVYEQYF
TRBV10-3,TRBJ2-1,TRBD2,once,TGTGCCTCGGCGGCGGGGGGATGGCAGTTCTTC,CASAAGGWQFF
TRBV7-6,TRBJ2-1,-,few,TGTGCCAGCAGCTTAAGGTACCCCATCTTCGAAGACAATGAGCAGTTCTTC,CASSLRYPIFEDNEQFF